This is a list of T cell receptor beta chains from one sample in a study of cytomegalovirus exposure and HLA in healthy donors. Data came from immunoSEQ multiplex PCR; TCRdb stores just in-frame clones and leaves some out. In the table there are approximately 170,000 clones, around 82% of which are singletons. The sample comprised PBMCs. The origin of the receptors is a male donor in good health and CMV-seronegative. The CDR3 runs from the conserved cysteine through the conserved F or W. A D gene is named only where the DNA matches it firmly. Clone size is stated in some rows and not others, as once, few, many or a class when expanded.

J: TRBJ2-7
D: TRBD2
size: NA
V: TRBV5-6
DNA: TGTGCCAGCAGCTTGAAGCGGGGAACCTACGAGCAGTACTTC
CDR3: CASSLKRGTYEQYF

J: TRBJ2-7
D: NA
size: NA
V: TRBV18
DNA: TGTGCCAGCTCACCATTGGAGGGGGCGCGGGGCGAGCAGTACTTC
CDR3: CASSPLEGARGEQYF

J: TRBJ2-7
D: TRBD1
size: NA
V: TRBV18
DNA: TGTGCCAGCTCAGACGGACAGGGTGGCTCCTACGAGCAGTACTTC
CDR3: CASSDGQGGSYEQYF

J: TRBJ1-4
D: NA
size: NA
V: TRBV4-1
DNA: TGCGCCAGCAGCCAAGTTTTGTCCAGAACTAATGAAAAACTGTTTTTT
CDR3: CASSQVLSRTNEKLFF

J: TRBJ2-2
D: NA
size: NA
V: TRBV4-3
DNA: TGCGCCAGCAGCCAAGATTTGGAGACCACCGGGGAGCTGTTTTTT
CDR3: CASSQDLETTGELFF

J: TRBJ1-2
D: NA
size: NA
V: TRBV18
DNA: TGTGCCAGCTCACACGGGGGTGCCTACACCTTC
CDR3: CASSHGGAYTF

J: TRBJ2-1
D: TRBD2
size: NA
V: TRBV7-2
DNA: TGTGCCAGCAGCACTACTAGCGGGGGTCCCAATGAGCAGTTCTTC
CDR3: CASSTTSGGPNEQFF

J: TRBJ2-1
D: NA
size: NA
V: TRBV7-9
DNA: TGTGCCAGCAGCGGGTCAGGGATGGGCAATGAGCAGTTCTTC
CDR3: CASSGSGMGNEQFF

J: TRBJ2-1
D: TRBD2
size: NA
V: TRBV7-2
DNA: TGTGCCAGCAGCTCCTATCTAGCGGGAGTAGGCAATGAGCAGTTCTTC
CDR3: CASSSYLAGVGNEQFF

J: TRBJ1-5
D: NA
size: NA
V: TRBV1
DNA: TGCACCAGCAGCCCCTGGCGGCGCAATCAGCCCCAGCATTTT
CDR3: CTSSPWRRNQPQHF

J: TRBJ1-2
D: NA
size: NA
V: TRBV7-9
DNA: TGTGCCAGCAGCTTAGGGGGGGATATAGGACGGCATGGCTACACCTTC
CDR3: CASSLGGDIGRHGYTF

J: TRBJ2-1
D: NA
size: once
V: TRBV5-1
DNA: TGCGCCAGCAGCCCGGAGGACAATGAGCAGTTCTTC
CDR3: CASSPEDNEQFF

J: TRBJ2-3
D: NA
size: NA
V: TRBV6-5
DNA: TGTGCCAGCACCCCCCCGTCTAGCACAGATACGCAGTATTTT
CDR3: CASTPPSSTDTQYF

J: TRBJ2-5
D: TRBD1
size: NA
V: TRBV2
DNA: TGTGCCAGCGAGAGGGACAGGGTTTCGGAGACCCAGTACTTC
CDR3: CASERDRVSETQYF

J: TRBJ2-7
D: TRBD2
size: NA
V: TRBV27
DNA: TGTGCCAGCAGTTTCGGACTAGCGGGAGTGTACGAGCAGTACTTC
CDR3: CASSFGLAGVYEQYF

J: TRBJ1-1
D: NA
size: NA
V: TRBV19
DNA: TGTGCCAGTAGCCAGGGGTTGGTCACTGAAGCTTTCTTT
CDR3: CASSQGLVTEAFF

J: TRBJ1-2
D: NA
size: few
V: TRBV7-9
DNA: TGTTCCAGCAGCCGCGCCGGGTATGGCTACACCTTC
CDR3: CSSSRAGYGYTF

J: TRBJ1-2
D: TRBD1
size: NA
V: TRBV9
DNA: TGTGCCAGCAGCGTAGGCCCGGACAGGAACTATGGCTACACCTTC
CDR3: CASSVGPDRNYGYTF

J: TRBJ1-3
D: NA
size: NA
V: TRBV5-1
DNA: TGCGCCAGCAGCTCAGGGTCGGTATCTGGAAACACCATATATTTT
CDR3: CASSSGSVSGNTIYF

J: TRBJ2-1
D: TRBD1
size: NA
V: TRBV6-1
DNA: TGTGCCAGTGGGACAGGGTCCTACAATGAGCAGTTCTTC
CDR3: CASGTGSYNEQFF

J: TRBJ2-7
D: NA
size: NA
V: TRBV29-1
DNA: TGCAGCGTTGATATCGGTAGAGGTACGCGCTACGAGCAGTACTTC
CDR3: CSVDIGRGTRYEQYF

J: TRBJ1-1
D: NA
size: NA
V: TRBV28
DNA: TGTGCCAGCAGTTTAGTAGGACAGAGTAGAATGAACACTGAAGCTTTCTTT
CDR3: CASSLVGQSRMNTEAFF

J: TRBJ2-7
D: TRBD2
size: NA
V: TRBV28
DNA: TGTGCCAGCAGTTTAGCGGGAGGGCCCTACGAGCAGTACTTC
CDR3: CASSLAGGPYEQYF

J: TRBJ1-5
D: NA
size: NA
V: TRBV5-4
DNA: TGTGCCAGCAGCTTGAGGGGGGGGGATCAGCCCCAGCATTTT
CDR3: CASSLRGGDQPQHF

J: TRBJ2-7
D: NA
size: once
V: TRBV15
DNA: TGTGCCACCAGCAGAGAGACTGCGAGGCAGGGTAACTACGAGCAGTACTTC
CDR3: CATSRETARQGNYEQYF

J: TRBJ2-1
D: TRBD2
size: few
V: TRBV4-3
DNA: TGCGCCAGCAGCCAATCGGGGTCTAGCGGGGGCTACAATGAGCAGTTCTTC
CDR3: CASSQSGSSGGYNEQFF

J: TRBJ1-2
D: NA
size: few
V: TRBV7-8
DNA: TGTGCCAGCTCTGTGAAGGAGGGTGTTTTAGGCTACACCTTC
CDR3: CASSVKEGVLGYTF

J: TRBJ1-2
D: TRBD1
size: once
V: TRBV28
DNA: TGTGCCAGCAGTTTCCCGGGACAGGGAACCTATGGCTACACCTTC
CDR3: CASSFPGQGTYGYTF

J: TRBJ1-4
D: NA
size: NA
V: TRBV18
DNA: TGTGCCAGCTCACCAGGCGGGATTTTTAATGAAAAACTGTTTTTT
CDR3: CASSPGGIFNEKLFF

J: TRBJ1-2
D: TRBD1
size: few
V: TRBV7-3
DNA: TGTGCCAGCAGCCCAGGACAGGGATTAAGTAGTGGCTACACCTTC
CDR3: CASSPGQGLSSGYTF

J: TRBJ2-3
D: TRBD2
size: NA
V: TRBV5-1
DNA: TGCGCCAGCAGCTTAGGTTTGCGGGGGGGCACAGATACGCAGTATTTT
CDR3: CASSLGLRGGTDTQYF

J: TRBJ2-1
D: TRBD2
size: NA
V: TRBV11-3
DNA: TGTGCCAGCAGCTTGGGGCATGGGGGCGGGAGGATCGATGAGCAGTTCTTC
CDR3: CASSLGHGGGRIDEQFF

J: TRBJ2-2
D: TRBD2
size: NA
V: TRBV10-3
DNA: TGTGCCACCCGAAAAAGGGCTAGCGGGGACACGACCGGGGAGCTGTTTTTT
CDR3: CATRKRASGDTTGELFF

J: TRBJ2-5
D: TRBD1
size: few
V: TRBV10-3
DNA: TGTGCCATCAGGCGGGCGGGTCAGGGGGCGACGGAGACCCAGTACTTC
CDR3: CAIRRAGQGATETQYF

J: TRBJ2-1
D: TRBD2
size: NA
V: TRBV19
DNA: TGTGCCAGTAGTACGCCCAGACTAGCGGGGGGGTACAATGAGCAGTTCTTC
CDR3: CASSTPRLAGGYNEQFF

J: TRBJ2-7
D: TRBD1
size: NA
V: TRBV2
DNA: TGTGCCAGCAGTGAAGTTGGGACAGAGGGGGACTACGAGCAGTACTTC
CDR3: CASSEVGTEGDYEQYF

J: TRBJ2-2
D: NA
size: NA
V: TRBV16
DNA: TGTGCCAGCAGCGGAACTAGTCCCGGGGAGCTGTTTTTT
CDR3: CASSGTSPGELFF

J: TRBJ2-5
D: TRBD1
size: once
V: TRBV10-3
DNA: TGTGCCATCAGTGAGGGACAGGGATCGGGCCAAGAGACCCAGTACTTC
CDR3: CAISEGQGSGQETQYF

J: TRBJ2-3
D: TRBD2
size: NA
V: TRBV9
DNA: TGTGCCAGCAGCGTAGTCGTTCGGGGAGGGGTAGATACGCAGTATTTT
CDR3: CASSVVVRGGVDTQYF

J: TRBJ2-1
D: TRBD2
size: few
V: TRBV4-3
DNA: TGCGCCAGCAGCCTGACTAGCGGGAGGCTCGATGAGCAGTTCTTC
CDR3: CASSLTSGRLDEQFF

J: TRBJ2-7
D: TRBD1
size: NA
V: TRBV5-1
DNA: TGCGCCAGCAGCTGGGGGACAGTTGCCAGTTACGAGCAGTACTTC
CDR3: CASSWGTVASYEQYF

J: TRBJ2-1
D: TRBD1
size: NA
V: TRBV7-3
DNA: TGTGCCAGCAGCTCCTCTGGGGGACAGGGGGCGAATGAGCAGTTCTTC
CDR3: CASSSSGGQGANEQFF

J: TRBJ2-7
D: TRBD2
size: NA
V: TRBV14
DNA: TGTGCCAGCAGCCAACGTCTGGCTAGCGGGGGTTGGGAGCAGTACTTC
CDR3: CASSQRLASGGWEQYF

J: TRBJ2-5
D: NA
size: NA
V: TRBV4-1
DNA: TGCGCCAGCAGCCAAGATTTAGGGGACCAAGAGACCCAGTACTTC
CDR3: CASSQDLGDQETQYF

J: TRBJ1-3
D: TRBD1
size: NA
V: TRBV27
DNA: TGTGCCAGCAAGTCTGTCGGGACAGGGCTCTCTGGAAACACCATATATTTT
CDR3: CASKSVGTGLSGNTIYF

J: TRBJ2-7
D: NA
size: NA
V: TRBV7-9
DNA: TGTGCCAGCAGCCCCCGTTTCGGGAGTGAAGGCGAGCAGTACTTC
CDR3: CASSPRFGSEGEQYF

J: TRBJ2-1
D: TRBD2
size: NA
V: TRBV11-2
DNA: TGTGCCAGCAGCCCCAGCCCGGGACTAGCGTTCAATGAGCAGTTCTTC
CDR3: CASSPSPGLAFNEQFF

J: TRBJ2-3
D: NA
size: NA
V: TRBV4-2
DNA: TGTGCCAGCAGCCAAGACCCAGGGCGCACAGATACGCAGTATTTT
CDR3: CASSQDPGRTDTQYF

J: TRBJ2-2
D: NA
size: NA
V: TRBV7-9
DNA: TGTGCCAGCAGCCCCTTGGGGGAGCTGTTTTTT
CDR3: CASSPLGELFF

J: TRBJ1-6
D: TRBD1
size: NA
V: TRBV7-9
DNA: TGTGCCAGCAGCTTAGCTGTGTCGGGACAGGGGAGTAATTCACCCCTCCACTTT
CDR3: CASSLAVSGQGSNSPLHF

J: TRBJ1-2
D: TRBD1
size: NA
V: TRBV6-5
DNA: TGTGCCAGCAGCCCCATGACAGGGCTCTATGGCTACACCTTC
CDR3: CASSPMTGLYGYTF

J: TRBJ1-3
D: TRBD1
size: NA
V: TRBV2
DNA: TGTGCCAGCAGCACAGGACAGGCCAGCTCTGGAAACACCATATATTTT
CDR3: CASSTGQASSGNTIYF

J: TRBJ2-3
D: NA
size: NA
V: TRBV7-2
DNA: TGTGCCAGCAGCTTAGGTTGGAGGTACACAGATACGCAGTATTTT
CDR3: CASSLGWRYTDTQYF

J: TRBJ1-2
D: NA
size: NA
V: TRBV10-3
DNA: TGTGCCATCAGTGAGTCGACGGGGTATGGCTACACCTTC
CDR3: CAISESTGYGYTF

J: TRBJ2-2
D: NA
size: once
V: TRBV7-3
DNA: TGTGCCAGCAGCATAGAGAACACCGGGGAGCTGTTTTTT
CDR3: CASSIENTGELFF

J: TRBJ2-7
D: NA
size: NA
V: TRBV7-7
DNA: TGTGCCAGCAGCTTAGGGGAGTCGGGCGAGCAGTACTTC
CDR3: CASSLGESGEQYF